Below, one T cell receptor beta chain is given with its context. The repertoire was sequenced with immunoSEQ multiplex PCR; TCRdb's copy has only in-frame clones and lacks some. The sample consists of roughly 160,000 clones, about 85% of them appearing once. Cohort allocation depended upon clinical history that participants reported. The source of the sample is a study of blood T cell repertoires in COVID-19. The CDR3 extends over 14 amino acids. CDR1 SGHTA and CDR2 FQGNSA come from the germline V gene. The V segment lost 5 bases and the J segment 6 bases; nucleotides outside the gene matches: 4. The chain joins TRBV7-2 to TRBJ2-1, with 10 bases lining up with TRBD1. Sample: PBMCs or T cells enriched from blood (not recorded which). This TCR came from a woman in her forties with acute COVID-19. This CDR3 is CASSPRQGANEQFF. CDR3 nucleotides: TGTGCCAGCAGCCCACGACAGGGGGCCAATGAGCAGTTCTTC.